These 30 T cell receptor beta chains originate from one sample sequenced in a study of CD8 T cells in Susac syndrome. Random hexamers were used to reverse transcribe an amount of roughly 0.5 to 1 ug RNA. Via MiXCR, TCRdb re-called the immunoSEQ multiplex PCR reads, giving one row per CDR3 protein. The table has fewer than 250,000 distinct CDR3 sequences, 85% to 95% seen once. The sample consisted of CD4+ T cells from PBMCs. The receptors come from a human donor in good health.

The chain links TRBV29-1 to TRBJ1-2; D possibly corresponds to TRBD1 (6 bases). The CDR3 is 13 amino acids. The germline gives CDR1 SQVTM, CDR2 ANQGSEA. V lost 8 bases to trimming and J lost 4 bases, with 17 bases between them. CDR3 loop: CSTLDSSSYGYTF. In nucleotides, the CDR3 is TGCAGCACACTGGACAGTTCTTCCTATGGCTACACCTTC.

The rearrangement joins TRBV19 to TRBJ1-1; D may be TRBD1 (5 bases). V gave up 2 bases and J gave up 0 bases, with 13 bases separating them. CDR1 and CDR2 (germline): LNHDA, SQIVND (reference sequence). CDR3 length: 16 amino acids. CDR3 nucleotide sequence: TGTGCCAGTAGTATATCAGGGTGGAGGATGAACACTGAAGCTTTCTTT. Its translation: CASSISGWRMNTEAFF.

CDR3 in DNA: TGTGCCAGCAGTTCGGACAGGGGATTTAGTCAGCCCCAGCATTTT. Its protein is CASSSDRGFSQPQHF. The chain employs TRBV6-2 or TRBV6-3 and TRBJ1-5; 9 bases match TRBD1. V trimming: 4 bases; J trimming: 6 bases; junction bases outside the gene matches: 7. CDR3 length: 15 residues. Per germline, CDR1 MNHEY and CDR2 SVGEGT.

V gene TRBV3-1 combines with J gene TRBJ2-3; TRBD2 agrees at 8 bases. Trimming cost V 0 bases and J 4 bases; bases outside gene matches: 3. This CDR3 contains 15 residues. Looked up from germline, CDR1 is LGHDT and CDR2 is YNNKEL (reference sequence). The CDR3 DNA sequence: TGTGCCAGCAGCCAAGAAGGACTAGCCCCAGATACGCAGTATTTT. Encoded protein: CASSQEGLAPDTQYF.

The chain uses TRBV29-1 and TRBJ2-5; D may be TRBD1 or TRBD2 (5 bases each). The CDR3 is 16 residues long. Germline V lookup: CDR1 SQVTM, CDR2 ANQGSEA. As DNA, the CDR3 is TGCAGTCCCCGAGGTCGGGACGCAAGCGGCAGAGAGACCCAGTACTTC. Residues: CSPRGRDASGRETQYF.

CDR3: CASSVPGQGARGYTF. The CDR3 nucleotides read TGTGCCAGCAGTGTCCCGGGACAGGGGGCAAGGGGCTACACCTTC. V usage is TRBV6-5 and J usage is TRBJ1-2; 12 bases fit TRBD1. This CDR3 is 15 amino acids long. Germline V gene data show CDR1 as MNHEY and CDR2 as SVGAGI. J was trimmed by 8 bases and V by 5 bases; bases with no gene match: 9.

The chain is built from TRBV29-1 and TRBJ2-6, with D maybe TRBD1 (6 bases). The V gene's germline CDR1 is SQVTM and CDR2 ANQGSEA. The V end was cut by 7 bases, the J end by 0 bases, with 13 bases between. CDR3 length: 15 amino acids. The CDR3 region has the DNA TGCAGCGGGCTACAGGGAAGCTCTGGGGCCAACGTCCTGACTTTC. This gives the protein CSGLQGSSGANVLTF.

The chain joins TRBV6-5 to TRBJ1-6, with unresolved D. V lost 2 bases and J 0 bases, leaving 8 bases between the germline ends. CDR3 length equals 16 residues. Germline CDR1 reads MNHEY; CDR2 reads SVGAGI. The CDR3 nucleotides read TGTGCCAGCAGTTACGATCGGGGCTCCTATAATTCACCCCTCCACTTT. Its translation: CASSYDRGSYNSPLHF.

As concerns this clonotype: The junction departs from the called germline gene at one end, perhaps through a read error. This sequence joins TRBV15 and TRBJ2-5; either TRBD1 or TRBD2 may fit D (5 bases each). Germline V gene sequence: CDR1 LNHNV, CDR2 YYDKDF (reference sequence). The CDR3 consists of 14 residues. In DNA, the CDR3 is TGTGCCACCGGCAGAGGGGCGGTACAAGAGACCCAGTACTTC. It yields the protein CATGRGAVQETQYF.

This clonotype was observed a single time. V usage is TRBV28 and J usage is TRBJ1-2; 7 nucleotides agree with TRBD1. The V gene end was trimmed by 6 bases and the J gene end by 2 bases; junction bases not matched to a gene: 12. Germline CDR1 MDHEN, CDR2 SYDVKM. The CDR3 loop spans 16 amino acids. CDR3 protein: CASREQGRGMNYGYTF. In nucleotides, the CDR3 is TGTGCCAGCAGGGAACAGGGGCGCGGGATGAACTATGGCTACACCTTC.

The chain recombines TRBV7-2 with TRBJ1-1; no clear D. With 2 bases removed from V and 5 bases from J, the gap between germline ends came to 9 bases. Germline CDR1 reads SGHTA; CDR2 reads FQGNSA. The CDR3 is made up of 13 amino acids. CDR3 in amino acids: CASSLIGRTEAFF. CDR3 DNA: TGTGCCAGCAGCTTAATCGGTAGGACTGAAGCTTTCTTT.

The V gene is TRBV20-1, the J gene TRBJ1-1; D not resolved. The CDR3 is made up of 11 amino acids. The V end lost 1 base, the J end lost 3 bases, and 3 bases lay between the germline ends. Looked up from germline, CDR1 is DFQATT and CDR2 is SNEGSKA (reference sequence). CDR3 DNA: TGCAGTGCTAGAGGGTACACTGAAGCTTTCTTT. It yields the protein CSARGYTEAFF.

In DNA, the CDR3 is TGTGCCAGCAGCTTGGCCCCAGCGGTTTCCCAGCATTTT. This sequence encodes CASSLAPAVSQHF. The rearrangement links TRBV5-6 to TRBJ1-5; D gene uncertain. Trimming removed 0 bases at V and 11 bases at J, with 12 bases between. CDR3 length equals 13 residues. From germline, CDR1 is SGHDT and CDR2 YYEEEE.

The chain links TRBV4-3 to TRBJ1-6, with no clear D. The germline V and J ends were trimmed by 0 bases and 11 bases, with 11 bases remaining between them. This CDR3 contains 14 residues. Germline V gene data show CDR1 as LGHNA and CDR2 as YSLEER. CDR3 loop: CASSQDPQLPPLHF. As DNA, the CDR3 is TGCGCCAGCAGCCAAGATCCACAGTTACCACCCCTCCACTTT.

DNA of the CDR3: TGTGCCAGCAGTCCACGTTCAGGCTATCAGCCCCAGCATTTT. Encoded protein: CASSPRSGYQPQHF. The rearrangement joins TRBV6-6 to TRBJ1-5; the D is unclear. The CDR3 is made up of 14 amino acids. Trimming stripped 5 bases from V and 5 bases from J, with 13 bases between. Germline V gene data show CDR1 as MNHNY and CDR2 as SVGAGI (reference sequence).

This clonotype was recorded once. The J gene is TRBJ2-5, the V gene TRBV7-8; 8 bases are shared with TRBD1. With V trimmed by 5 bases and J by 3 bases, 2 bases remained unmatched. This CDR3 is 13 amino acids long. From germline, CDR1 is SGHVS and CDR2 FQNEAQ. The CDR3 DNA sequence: TGTGCCAGCAGCGACAGGGGAAAAGAGACCCAGTACTTC. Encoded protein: CASSDRGKETQYF.

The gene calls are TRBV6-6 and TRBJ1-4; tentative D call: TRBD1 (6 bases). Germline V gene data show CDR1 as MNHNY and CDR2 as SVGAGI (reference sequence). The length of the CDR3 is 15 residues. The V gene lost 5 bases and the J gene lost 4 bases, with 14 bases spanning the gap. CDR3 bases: TGTGCCAGCAGTCTTACAGGGAGGGATAATGAAAAACTGTTTTTT. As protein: CASSLTGRDNEKLFF.

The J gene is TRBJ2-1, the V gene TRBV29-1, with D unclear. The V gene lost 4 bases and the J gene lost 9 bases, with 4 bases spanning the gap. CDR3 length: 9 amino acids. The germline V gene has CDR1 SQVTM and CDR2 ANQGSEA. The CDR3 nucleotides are TGCAGCGTTGTGGGTGAGCAGTTCTTC. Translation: CSVVGEQFF.

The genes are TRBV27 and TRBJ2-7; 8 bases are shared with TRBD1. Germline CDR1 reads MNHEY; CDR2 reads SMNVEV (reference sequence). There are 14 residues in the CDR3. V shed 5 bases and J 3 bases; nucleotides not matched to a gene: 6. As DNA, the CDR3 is TGTGCCAGCAGTCCCCTGACAGGGGACTACGAGCAGTACGTC. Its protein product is CASSPLTGDYEQYV.

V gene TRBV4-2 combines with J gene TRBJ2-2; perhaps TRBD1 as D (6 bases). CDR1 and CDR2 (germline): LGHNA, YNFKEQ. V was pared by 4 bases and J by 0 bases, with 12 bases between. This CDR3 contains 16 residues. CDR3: CASSPGNRANTGELFF. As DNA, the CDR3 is TGTGCCAGCAGCCCTGGGAACAGGGCGAACACCGGGGAGCTGTTTTTT.

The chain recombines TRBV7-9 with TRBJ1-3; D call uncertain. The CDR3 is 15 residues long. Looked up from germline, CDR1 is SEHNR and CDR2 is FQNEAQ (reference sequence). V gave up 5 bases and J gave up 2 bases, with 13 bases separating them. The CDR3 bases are TGTGCCAGCAGCGGTAGTCGGACGGCTGGAAACACCATATATTTT. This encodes CASSGSRTAGNTIYF.

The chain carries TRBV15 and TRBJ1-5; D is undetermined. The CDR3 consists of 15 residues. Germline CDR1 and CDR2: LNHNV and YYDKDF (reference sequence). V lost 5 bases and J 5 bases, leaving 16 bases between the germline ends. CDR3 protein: CATSHTGDTDQPQHF. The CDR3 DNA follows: TGTGCCACCAGCCATACTGGAGACACTGATCAGCCCCAGCATTTT.

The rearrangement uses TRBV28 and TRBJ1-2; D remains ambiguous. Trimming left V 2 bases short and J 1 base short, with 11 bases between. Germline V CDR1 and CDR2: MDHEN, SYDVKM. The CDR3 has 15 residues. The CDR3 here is CASSLMSAINYGYTF. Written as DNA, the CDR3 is TGTGCCAGCAGTTTAATGTCGGCCATTAACTATGGCTACACCTTC.

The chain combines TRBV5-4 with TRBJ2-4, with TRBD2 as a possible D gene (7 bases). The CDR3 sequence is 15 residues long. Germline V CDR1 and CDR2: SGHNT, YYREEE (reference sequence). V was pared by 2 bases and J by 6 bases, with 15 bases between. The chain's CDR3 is CASSFAWGGGNIQYF. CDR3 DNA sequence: TGTGCCAGCAGCTTTGCGTGGGGGGGCGGAAACATTCAGTACTTC.

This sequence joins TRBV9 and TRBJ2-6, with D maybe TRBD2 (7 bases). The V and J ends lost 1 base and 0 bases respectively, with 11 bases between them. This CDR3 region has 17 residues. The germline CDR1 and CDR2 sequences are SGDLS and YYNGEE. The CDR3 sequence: CASSVRGADSGANVLTF. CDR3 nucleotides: TGTGCCAGCAGCGTACGGGGGGCGGACTCTGGGGCCAACGTCCTGACTTTC.

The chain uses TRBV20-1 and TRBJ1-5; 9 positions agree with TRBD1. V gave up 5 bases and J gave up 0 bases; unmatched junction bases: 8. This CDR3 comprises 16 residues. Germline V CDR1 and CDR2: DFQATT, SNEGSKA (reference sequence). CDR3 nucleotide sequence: TGCAGTGCTGGGGGGGGACAGGGCGATAGCAATCAGCCCCAGCATTTT. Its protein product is CSAGGGQGDSNQPQHF.

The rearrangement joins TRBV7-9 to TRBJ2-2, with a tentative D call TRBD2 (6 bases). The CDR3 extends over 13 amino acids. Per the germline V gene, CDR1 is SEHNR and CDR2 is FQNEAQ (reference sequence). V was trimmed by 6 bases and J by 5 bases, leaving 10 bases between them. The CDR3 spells CASRPEGTGELFF. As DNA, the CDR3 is TGTGCCAGCAGACCGGAGGGGACCGGGGAGCTGTTTTTT.

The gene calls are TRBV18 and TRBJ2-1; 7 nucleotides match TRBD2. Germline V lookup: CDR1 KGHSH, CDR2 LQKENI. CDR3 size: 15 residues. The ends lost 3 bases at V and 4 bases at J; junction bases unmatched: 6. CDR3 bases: TGTGCCAGCTCACCCTTGTCAGCGGGGTACAATGAGCAGTTCTTC. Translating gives CASSPLSAGYNEQFF.

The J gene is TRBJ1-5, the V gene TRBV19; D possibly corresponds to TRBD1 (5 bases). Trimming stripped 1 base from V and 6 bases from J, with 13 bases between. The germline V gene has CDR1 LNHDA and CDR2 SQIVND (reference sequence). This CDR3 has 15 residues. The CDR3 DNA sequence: TGTGCCAGTAGTATAGCCGCAGGGCTGAGTCAGCCCCAGCATTTT. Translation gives CASSIAAGLSQPQHF.

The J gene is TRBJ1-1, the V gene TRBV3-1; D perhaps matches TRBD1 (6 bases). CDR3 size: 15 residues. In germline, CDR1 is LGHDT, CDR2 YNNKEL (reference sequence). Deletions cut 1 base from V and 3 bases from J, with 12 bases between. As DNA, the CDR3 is TGTGCCAGCAGCCAAGGGATCAAGGGGGACACTGAAGCTTTCTTT. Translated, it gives CASSQGIKGDTEAFF.